Listed below are T cell receptor beta chains from one sample, sequenced in a study of cytomegalovirus exposure and HLA in healthy donors. The method was immunoSEQ multiplex PCR; TCRdb's version includes in-frame clones alone and lacks a portion of them. Its clone listing holds 68,000 or so clones. The sample consisted of PBMCs. The source is a boy aged 5-17 years in good health and CMV-seronegative. CDR3s include the opening cysteine and the closing phenylalanine or tryptophan. A D gene is named only where the DNA matches it firmly.

V gene: TRBV19; J gene: TRBJ1-1; CDR3 length: 17; D gene: TRBD1; CDR3 protein: CASNGLVGTGVGTEAFF; CDR3 DNA: TGTGCCAGTAACGGTCTCGTAGGGACAGGGGTGGGCACTGAAGCTTTCTTT
V gene: TRBV7-9; J gene: TRBJ2-5; CDR3 length: 14; D gene: TRBD1; CDR3 protein: CASSPGQGQETQYF; CDR3 DNA: TGTGCCAGCAGCCCTGGACAGGGTCAAGAGACCCAGTACTTC
V gene: TRBV29-1; J gene: TRBJ1-2; CDR3 length: 12; D gene: -; CDR3 protein: CSVGQKNYGYTF; CDR3 DNA: TGCAGCGTTGGACAGAAGAACTATGGCTACACCTTC
V gene: TRBV5-1; J gene: TRBJ1-5; CDR3 length: 15; D gene: -; CDR3 protein: CASSLGAEENQPQHF; CDR3 DNA: TGCGCCAGCAGCTTAGGGGCAGAGGAAAATCAGCCCCAGCATTTT
V gene: TRBV5-1; J gene: TRBJ2-7; CDR3 length: 14; D gene: -; CDR3 protein: CASSLIRFSYEQYF; CDR3 DNA: TGCGCCAGCAGCCTCATCAGGTTCTCCTACGAGCAGTACTTC
V gene: TRBV5-6; J gene: TRBJ1-1; CDR3 length: 13; D gene: TRBD1; CDR3 protein: CASSLDRAGEAFF; CDR3 DNA: TGTGCCAGCAGCCTGGACAGGGCAGGCGAAGCTTTCTTT
V gene: TRBV5-1; J gene: TRBJ1-1; CDR3 length: 11; D gene: -; CDR3 protein: CASSLLPEAFF; CDR3 DNA: TGCGCCAGCAGCTTGTTGCCTGAAGCCTTCTTT
V gene: TRBV10-2; J gene: TRBJ1-2; CDR3 length: 17; D gene: TRBD1; CDR3 protein: CASSGGDRTPPNYGYTF; CDR3 DNA: TGCGCCAGCAGTGGTGGGGACAGGACCCCTCCTAACTATGGCTACACCTTC
V gene: TRBV29-1; J gene: TRBJ1-1; CDR3 length: 13; D gene: -; CDR3 protein: CSVETVRPTEAFF; CDR3 DNA: TGCAGCGTTGAGACAGTCCGGCCCACAGAAGCTTTCTTT
V gene: TRBV5-5; J gene: TRBJ2-7; CDR3 length: 13; D gene: TRBD2; CDR3 protein: CASSLEASGEQYF; CDR3 DNA: TGTGCCAGCAGCTTGGAGGCTAGCGGGGAGCAGTACTTC
V gene: TRBV4-2; J gene: TRBJ1-2; CDR3 length: 15; D gene: -; CDR3 protein: CASSQDPGASSGYTF; CDR3 DNA: TGTGCCAGCAGCCAAGATCCGGGAGCGTCTTCAGGCTACACCTTC
V gene: TRBV27; J gene: TRBJ2-3; CDR3 length: 14; D gene: -; CDR3 protein: CASKGTEYTDTQYF; CDR3 DNA: TGTGCCAGTAAGGGGACTGAATACACAGATACGCAGTATTTT
V gene: TRBV5-1; J gene: TRBJ2-1; CDR3 length: 14; D gene: -; CDR3 protein: CASSLGVSYNEQFF; CDR3 DNA: TGCGCCAGCAGCTTAGGAGTCTCCTACAATGAGCAGTTCTTC
V gene: TRBV30; J gene: TRBJ2-5; CDR3 length: 15; D gene: TRBD2; CDR3 protein: CAWTLRGLAGATQYF; CDR3 DNA: TGTGCCTGGACCCTGCGGGGACTAGCGGGTGCTACCCAGTACTTC
V gene: TRBV4-2; J gene: TRBJ1-6; CDR3 length: 15; D gene: TRBD1; CDR3 protein: CASSQEGQGISPLHF; CDR3 DNA: TGTGCCAGCAGCCAGGAAGGACAGGGGATCTCACCCCTCCACTTT
V gene: TRBV5-6; J gene: TRBJ1-2; CDR3 length: 15; D gene: TRBD1; CDR3 protein: CASSSLNRGRSSYTF; CDR3 DNA: TGTGCCAGCAGCTCCCTCAACAGGGGCCGTTCGAGCTACACCTTC
V gene: TRBV7-2; J gene: TRBJ2-5; CDR3 length: 14; D gene: TRBD2; CDR3 protein: CASSSTSGVETQYF; CDR3 DNA: TGTGCCAGCAGCTCTACTAGCGGGGTTGAGACCCAGTACTTC
V gene: TRBV5-6; J gene: TRBJ2-1; CDR3 length: 15; D gene: TRBD2; CDR3 protein: CASSLDGGRRNEQFF; CDR3 DNA: TGTGCCAGCAGCTTGGATGGCGGGAGACGGAATGAGCAGTTCTTC
V gene: TRBV7-2; J gene: TRBJ1-2; CDR3 length: 14; D gene: -; CDR3 protein: CASSIRDTAAGYTF; CDR3 DNA: TGTGCCAGCAGCATTCGGGACACAGCCGCCGGCTACACCTTC
V gene: TRBV2; J gene: TRBJ2-1; CDR3 length: 14; D gene: -; CDR3 protein: CAKNRDDSYNEQFF; CDR3 DNA: TGTGCCAAGAACAGGGACGACTCCTACAATGAGCAGTTCTTC
V gene: TRBV7-7; J gene: TRBJ1-6; CDR3 length: 16; D gene: -; CDR3 protein: CASSLNRSRMNSPLHF; CDR3 DNA: TGTGCCAGCAGCTTAAACAGGTCCCGGATGAACTCACCCCTCCACTTT
V gene: TRBV12-1; J gene: TRBJ1-1; CDR3 length: 14; D gene: -; CDR3 protein: CASSWTGGLTEAFF; CDR3 DNA: TGTGCCAGCTCGTGGACAGGGGGCCTTACTGAAGCTTTCTTT
V gene: TRBV4-3; J gene: TRBJ1-3; CDR3 length: 17; D gene: TRBD1; CDR3 protein: CASSQDPEGAAGNTIYF; CDR3 DNA: TGCGCCAGCAGCCAAGACCCAGAGGGGGCGGCTGGAAACACCATATATTTT
V gene: TRBV11-2; J gene: TRBJ1-6; CDR3 length: 17; D gene: TRBD1; CDR3 protein: CASSPSSSDRGDSPLHF; CDR3 DNA: TGTGCCAGCAGCCCTAGCTCGTCAGACAGGGGGGATTCACCCCTCCACTTT
V gene: TRBV5-1; J gene: TRBJ2-7; CDR3 length: 16; D gene: -; CDR3 protein: CASSLLGGQGVREQYF; CDR3 DNA: TGCGCCAGCAGCCTACTGGGTGGGCAGGGCGTGAGAGAGCAGTACTTC
V gene: TRBV30; J gene: TRBJ1-3; CDR3 length: 12; D gene: -; CDR3 protein: CAGPGAGNTIYF; CDR3 DNA: TGTGCTGGGCCGGGAGCTGGAAACACCATATATTTT
V gene: TRBV6-5; J gene: TRBJ2-7; CDR3 length: 16; D gene: TRBD2; CDR3 protein: CASSYRLAAFPYEQYF; CDR3 DNA: TGTGCCAGCAGTTACCGACTAGCGGCGTTCCCCTACGAGCAGTACTTC
V gene: TRBV19; J gene: TRBJ1-4; CDR3 length: 15; D gene: -; CDR3 protein: CASIPSGATNEKLFF; CDR3 DNA: TGTGCCAGTATCCCGTCAGGTGCAACTAATGAAAAACTGTTTTTT
V gene: TRBV6-5; J gene: TRBJ2-1; CDR3 length: 15; D gene: TRBD2; CDR3 protein: CASSRGLAGYNEQFF; CDR3 DNA: TGTGCCAGCAGCAGGGGACTAGCGGGTTACAATGAGCAGTTCTTC
V gene: TRBV13; J gene: TRBJ1-2; CDR3 length: 14; D gene: TRBD1; CDR3 protein: CASSPGTGRYGYTF; CDR3 DNA: TGTGCCAGCAGCCCTGGGACAGGGAGGTATGGCTACACCTTC
V gene: TRBV4-3; J gene: TRBJ1-1; CDR3 length: 16; D gene: -; CDR3 protein: CASSQEWGGRNTEAFF; CDR3 DNA: TGCGCCAGCAGCCAAGAGTGGGGGGGGCGGAACACTGAAGCTTTCTTT
V gene: TRBV14; J gene: TRBJ1-1; CDR3 length: 14; D gene: TRBD1; CDR3 protein: CASSRQGGDTEAFF; CDR3 DNA: TGTGCCAGCAGCCGCCAGGGGGGCGACACTGAAGCTTTCTTT
V gene: TRBV30; J gene: TRBJ1-5; CDR3 length: 13; D gene: TRBD1; CDR3 protein: CAWSVQGDQPQHF; CDR3 DNA: TGTGCCTGGAGTGTACAGGGGGATCAGCCCCAGCATTTT
V gene: TRBV6-1; J gene: TRBJ2-1; CDR3 length: 13; D gene: TRBD2; CDR3 protein: CASSGSGTRGKFF; CDR3 DNA: TGTGCCAGCAGTGGATCCGGGACTAGAGGGAAATTCTTC
V gene: TRBV29-1; J gene: TRBJ1-2; CDR3 length: 12; D gene: -; CDR3 protein: CSVLGGRGGYTF; CDR3 DNA: TGCAGCGTTTTGGGGGGGAGGGGTGGCTACACCTTC
V gene: TRBV10-3; J gene: TRBJ1-1; CDR3 length: 14; D gene: -; CDR3 protein: CAISESGGVPEAFF; CDR3 DNA: TGTGCCATCAGTGAGTCCGGGGGGGTCCCTGAAGCTTTCTTT
V gene: TRBV9; J gene: TRBJ1-3; CDR3 length: 15; D gene: TRBD1; CDR3 protein: CASSVERGPGNTIYF; CDR3 DNA: TGTGCCAGCAGCGTAGAGAGGGGGCCAGGAAACACCATATATTTT
V gene: TRBV5-1; J gene: TRBJ2-5; CDR3 length: 14; D gene: TRBD1; CDR3 protein: CASSFEGAGETQYF; CDR3 DNA: TGCGCCAGCAGCTTTGAGGGGGCCGGGGAGACCCAGTACTTC
V gene: TRBV29-1; J gene: TRBJ2-7; CDR3 length: 15; D gene: TRBD2; CDR3 protein: CSAGLAGPSSYEQYF; CDR3 DNA: TGCAGCGCAGGACTAGCGGGGCCGTCCTCCTACGAGCAGTACTTC
V gene: TRBV6-5; J gene: TRBJ1-2; CDR3 length: 15; D gene: -; CDR3 protein: CASSYSTTGFDGYTF; CDR3 DNA: TGTGCCAGCAGTTACTCGACTACAGGGTTTGATGGCTACACCTTC
V gene: TRBV28; J gene: TRBJ1-4; CDR3 length: 15; D gene: -; CDR3 protein: CASKLGTRANEKLFF; CDR3 DNA: TGTGCCAGCAAGCTAGGAACAAGAGCTAATGAAAAACTGTTTTTT
V gene: TRBV6-6; J gene: TRBJ2-7; CDR3 length: 15; D gene: TRBD1; CDR3 protein: CASRVGQGPTYEQYF; CDR3 DNA: TGTGCCAGCAGGGTTGGACAGGGGCCCACCTACGAGCAGTACTTC
V gene: TRBV30; J gene: TRBJ1-2; CDR3 length: 11; D gene: -; CDR3 protein: CAWDRTYGYTF; CDR3 DNA: TGTGCCTGGGACAGAACCTATGGCTACACCTTC
V gene: TRBV4-1; J gene: TRBJ1-2; CDR3 length: 16; D gene: -; CDR3 protein: CASSQDSGGTSYGYTF; CDR3 DNA: TGCGCCAGCAGCCAAGATTCGGGGGGTACTAGCTATGGCTACACCTTC
V gene: TRBV18; J gene: TRBJ1-6; CDR3 length: 14; D gene: TRBD1; CDR3 protein: CASSAGTEYSPLHF; CDR3 DNA: TGTGCCAGCTCCGCCGGGACAGAATATTCACCCCTCCACTTT
V gene: TRBV11-1; J gene: TRBJ1-1; CDR3 length: 12; D gene: -; CDR3 protein: CASGGRNTEAFF; CDR3 DNA: TGTGCGAGCGGAGGGAGAAACACTGAAGCTTTCTTT
V gene: TRBV28; J gene: TRBJ1-1; CDR3 length: 12; D gene: -; CDR3 protein: CASSWGGTEAFF; CDR3 DNA: TGTGCCAGCAGTTGGGGAGGCACTGAAGCTTTCTTT
V gene: TRBV27; J gene: TRBJ1-1; CDR3 length: 16; D gene: TRBD1; CDR3 protein: CASCGSGQKMNTEAFF; CDR3 DNA: TGTGCCAGCTGCGGATCGGGACAGAAGATGAACACTGAAGCTTTCTTT
V gene: TRBV6-5; J gene: TRBJ1-1; CDR3 length: 14; D gene: TRBD1; CDR3 protein: CASSLSWTGFEAFF; CDR3 DNA: TGTGCCAGCAGCCTTTCATGGACAGGGTTCGAAGCTTTCTTT
V gene: TRBV5-4; J gene: TRBJ1-2; CDR3 length: 13; D gene: -; CDR3 protein: CASSLESDYGYTF; CDR3 DNA: TGTGCCAGCAGCTTGGAATCCGACTATGGCTACACCTTC
V gene: TRBV7-2; J gene: TRBJ1-2; CDR3 length: 15; D gene: -; CDR3 protein: CASSPKGGSLAGYTF; CDR3 DNA: TGTGCCAGCAGCCCTAAGGGAGGGTCTTTGGCAGGCTACACCTTC
V gene: TRBV27; J gene: TRBJ1-5; CDR3 length: 14; D gene: TRBD1; CDR3 protein: CASSFKGAGQPQHF; CDR3 DNA: TGTGCCAGCAGTTTTAAGGGGGCCGGGCAGCCCCAGCATTTT
V gene: TRBV9; J gene: TRBJ1-3; CDR3 length: 17; D gene: -; CDR3 protein: CASSVGLGLGSGNTIYF; CDR3 DNA: TGTGCCAGCAGCGTAGGGCTGGGGCTGGGCTCTGGAAACACCATATATTTT
V gene: TRBV5-1; J gene: TRBJ2-3; CDR3 length: 13; D gene: -; CDR3 protein: CASSSLDSDTQYF; CDR3 DNA: TGCGCCAGCAGCTCTTTGGACTCAGATACGCAGTATTTT
V gene: TRBV5-1; J gene: TRBJ2-3; CDR3 length: 16; D gene: -; CDR3 protein: CASSLGVTGMADTQYF; CDR3 DNA: TGCGCCAGCAGCTTGGGGGTCACAGGGATGGCAGATACGCAGTATTTT
V gene: TRBV6-4; J gene: TRBJ2-1; CDR3 length: 13; D gene: TRBD2; CDR3 protein: CASSDPTSSEQFF; CDR3 DNA: TGTGCCAGCAGTGACCCGACTAGCTCTGAGCAGTTCTTC
V gene: TRBV6-5; J gene: TRBJ2-7; CDR3 length: 14; D gene: TRBD1; CDR3 protein: CASSPAGTGYEQYF; CDR3 DNA: TGTGCCAGCAGTCCGGCCGGGACAGGGTACGAGCAGTACTTC
V gene: TRBV4-1; J gene: TRBJ2-7; CDR3 length: 19; D gene: TRBD1; CDR3 protein: CATTHLPGQGEKNSYEQYF; CDR3 DNA: TGCGCCACCACCCACCTCCCGGGACAGGGCGAAAAGAATTCCTACGAGCAGTACTTC
V gene: TRBV14; J gene: TRBJ2-6; CDR3 length: 19; D gene: TRBD1; CDR3 protein: CASSQQGMQTGAGANVLTF; CDR3 DNA: TGTGCCAGCAGCCAGCAGGGGATGCAGACAGGGGCTGGGGCCAACGTCCTGACTTTC
V gene: TRBV9; J gene: TRBJ1-1; CDR3 length: 14; D gene: -; CDR3 protein: CASSLTQGTTEAFF; CDR3 DNA: TGTGCCAGCAGCCTAACCCAGGGGACCACTGAAGCTTTCTTT